The present T cell receptor beta chain was sequenced within a study of CD4 T cells in relation to SARS-CoV-2 and coronaviruses. Study overall: PBMCs were cultured with antigen for roughly 11 days before TCR beta sequencing.

Turning to this clone: Its antigen is as yet unknown.

Profiled with immunoSEQ multiplex PCR; TCRdb holds only in-frame clones, not every one. The sample contains some 26,000 clones, just under 75% of which appear only once. Before the COVID-19 pandemic, during about 2011-2019, CD4+ T cells were taken from unexposed donors. CD4+ T cells were isolated from the cells after more than nine days of culture. Unexposed-donor CD4+ T cells were probed with SARS-CoV-2 S/N and four cold-coronavirus spikes, cells permitting. CDR3 length: 15 amino acids. Germline CDR1 MGHDK, CDR2 SYGVNS. The germline V and J ends were trimmed by 1 base and 4 bases, with 13 bases remaining between them.

The rearrangement links TRBV25-1 to TRBJ1-2; D may be TRBD1 (6 bases). Source material: CD4+ T cells from PBMCs, cultured in vitro. The source of this sequence is a human donor in good health. This chain's CDR3 is CASSELRGAVYGYTF. Here the CDR3 DNA reads TGTGCCAGCAGTGAATTACGGGGGGCTGTCTATGGCTACACCTTC.